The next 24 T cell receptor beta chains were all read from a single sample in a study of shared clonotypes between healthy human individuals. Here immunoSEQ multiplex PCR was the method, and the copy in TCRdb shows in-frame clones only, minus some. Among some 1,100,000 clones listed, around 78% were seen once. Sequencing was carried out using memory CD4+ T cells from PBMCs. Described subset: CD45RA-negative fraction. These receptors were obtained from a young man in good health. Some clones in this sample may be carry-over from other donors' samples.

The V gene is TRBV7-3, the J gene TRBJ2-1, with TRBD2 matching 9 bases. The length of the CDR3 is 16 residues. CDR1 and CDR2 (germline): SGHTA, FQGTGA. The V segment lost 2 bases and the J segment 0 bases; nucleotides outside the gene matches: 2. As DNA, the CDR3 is TGTGCCAGCAGCTTACAACTAGCGGGCTCCTACAATGAGCAGTTCTTC. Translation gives CASSLQLAGSYNEQFF.

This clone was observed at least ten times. For the CDR3, the DNA is TGCGCCAGCAGCCAGACCGGAGTGGGGCCCCAGCATTTT. As protein: CASSQTGVGPQHF. V and J are TRBV4-1 and TRBJ1-5; D unclear. Germline values: CDR1 MGHRA, CDR2 YSYEKL. V shed 3 bases and J shed 9 bases, with 12 bases lying between them. This CDR3 spans 13 amino acids.

The CDR3 reads CASTLGGLVSDEQFF. The CDR3 coding sequence is TGTGCCAGCACCCTCGGGGGACTAGTCAGTGATGAGCAGTTCTTC. The V call is TRBV7-3, the J call TRBJ2-1; TRBD2 agrees at 8 bases. This CDR3 has 15 amino acids. After removal of 7 bases from V and 8 bases from J, the junction contained 13 bases not matched to a gene. The germline V gene has CDR1 SGHTA and CDR2 FQGTGA.

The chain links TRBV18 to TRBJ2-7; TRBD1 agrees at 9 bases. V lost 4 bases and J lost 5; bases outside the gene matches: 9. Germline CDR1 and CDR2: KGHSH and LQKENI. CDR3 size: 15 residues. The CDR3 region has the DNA TGTGCCAGCTCACTCACGGACAGGGGAGGTAACGAGCAGTACTTC. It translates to CASSLTDRGGNEQYF.

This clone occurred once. DNA of the CDR3: TGTGCCAGCAGTTTTGGGGGTTCAACTAATGAAAAACTGTTTTTT. Translation: CASSFGGSTNEKLFF. The chain links TRBV28 to TRBJ1-4; TRBD1 might be the D (5 bases). The CDR3 has 15 amino acids. Trimming took 3 bases from V and 0 from J, leaving 8 bases between them. Germline values: CDR1 MDHEN, CDR2 SYDVKM.

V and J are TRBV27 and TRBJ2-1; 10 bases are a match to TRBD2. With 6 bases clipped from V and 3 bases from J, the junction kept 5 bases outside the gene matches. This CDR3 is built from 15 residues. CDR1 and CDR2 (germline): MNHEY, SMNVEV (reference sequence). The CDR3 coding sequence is TGTGCCAGCAGACTAGCGGGAATAGTCTACAATGAGCAGTTCTTC. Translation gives CASRLAGIVYNEQFF.

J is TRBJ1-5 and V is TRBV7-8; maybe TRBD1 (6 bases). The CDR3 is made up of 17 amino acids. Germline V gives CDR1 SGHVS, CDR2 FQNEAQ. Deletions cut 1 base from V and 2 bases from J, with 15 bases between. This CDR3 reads CASSLVGEGGRNQPQHF. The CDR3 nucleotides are TGTGCCAGCAGCTTAGTAGGTGAAGGGGGACGCAATCAGCCCCAGCATTTT.

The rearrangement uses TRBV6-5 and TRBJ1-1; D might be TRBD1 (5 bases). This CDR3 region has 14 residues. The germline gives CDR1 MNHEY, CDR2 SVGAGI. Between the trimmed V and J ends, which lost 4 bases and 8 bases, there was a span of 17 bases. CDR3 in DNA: TGTGCCAGCAGTTCGCACGACAGTCGCCGAGAAGCTTTCTTT. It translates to CASSSHDSRREAFF.

As DNA, the CDR3 is TGTGCCAGCAGCCCGACAGGGGAGGTGAGCAATCAGCCCCAGCATTTT. Residues: CASSPTGEVSNQPQHF. The chain combines TRBV9 with TRBJ1-5; 8 bases are shared with TRBD1. Germline-derived CDR1 and CDR2 are SGDLS and YYNGEE. The ends lost 4 bases at V and 1 base at J; junction bases unmatched: 7. This CDR3 has 16 amino acids.

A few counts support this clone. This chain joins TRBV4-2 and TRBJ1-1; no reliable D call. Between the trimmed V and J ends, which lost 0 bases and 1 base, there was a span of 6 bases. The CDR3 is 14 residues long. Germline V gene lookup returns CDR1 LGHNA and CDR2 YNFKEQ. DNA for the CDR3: TGTGCCAGCAGCCAAGAGGGCAGGAACACTGAAGCTTTCTTT. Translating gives CASSQEGRNTEAFF.

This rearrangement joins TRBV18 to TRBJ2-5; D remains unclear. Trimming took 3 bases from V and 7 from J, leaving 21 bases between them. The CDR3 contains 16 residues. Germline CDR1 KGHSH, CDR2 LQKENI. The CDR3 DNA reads TGTGCCAGCTCACCTGCGGTTCTGCGGAAACCGGGGACCCAGTACTTC. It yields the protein CASSPAVLRKPGTQYF.

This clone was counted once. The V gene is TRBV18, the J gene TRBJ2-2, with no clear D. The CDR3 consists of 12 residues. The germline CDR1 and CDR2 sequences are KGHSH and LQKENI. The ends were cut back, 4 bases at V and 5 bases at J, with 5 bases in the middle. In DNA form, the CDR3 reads TGTGCCAGCTCACAGAGAACCGGGGAGCTGTTTTTT. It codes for CASSQRTGELFF.

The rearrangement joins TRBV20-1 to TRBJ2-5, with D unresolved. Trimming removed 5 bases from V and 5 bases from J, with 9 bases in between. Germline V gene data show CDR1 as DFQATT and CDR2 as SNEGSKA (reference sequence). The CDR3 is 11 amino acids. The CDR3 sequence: CSALTGETQYF. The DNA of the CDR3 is TGCAGTGCTCTCACTGGGGAGACCCAGTACTTC.

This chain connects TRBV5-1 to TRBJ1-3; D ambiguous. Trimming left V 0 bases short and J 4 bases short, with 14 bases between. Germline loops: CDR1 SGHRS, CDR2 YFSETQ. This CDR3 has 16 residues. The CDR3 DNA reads TGCGCCAGCAGCTTGGTTCCAGTGAAGACCGGAAACACCATATATTTT. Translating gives CASSLVPVKTGNTIYF.

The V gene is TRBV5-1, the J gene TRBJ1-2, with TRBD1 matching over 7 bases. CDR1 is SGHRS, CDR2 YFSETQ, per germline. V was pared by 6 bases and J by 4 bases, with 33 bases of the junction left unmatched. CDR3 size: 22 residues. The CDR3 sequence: CASTPPRATGRFYSPLRYGYTF. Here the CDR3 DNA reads TGCGCCAGCACCCCCCCCCGCGCGACAGGGAGGTTTTACAGTCCGCTTCGCTATGGCTACACCTTC.

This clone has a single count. DNA of the CDR3: TGTGCCAGCAGCTCCTTATACCAGACAGGGGGTTACACCTTC. Its protein is CASSSLYQTGGYTF. V and J are TRBV5-4 and TRBJ1-2; TRBD1 matches 9 bases. J gave up 11 bases and V 3 bases, and 11 bases lay outside the gene matches. Germline loops: CDR1 SGHNT, CDR2 YYREEE (reference sequence). The CDR3 totals 14 residues.

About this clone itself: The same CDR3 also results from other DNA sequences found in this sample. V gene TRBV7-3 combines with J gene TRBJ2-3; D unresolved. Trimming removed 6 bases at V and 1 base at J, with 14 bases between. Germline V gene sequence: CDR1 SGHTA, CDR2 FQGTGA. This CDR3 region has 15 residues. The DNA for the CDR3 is TGTGCCAGCAGTCTTGGTCTCACGGGCACAGATACGCAGTATTTT. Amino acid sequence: CASSLGLTGTDTQYF.

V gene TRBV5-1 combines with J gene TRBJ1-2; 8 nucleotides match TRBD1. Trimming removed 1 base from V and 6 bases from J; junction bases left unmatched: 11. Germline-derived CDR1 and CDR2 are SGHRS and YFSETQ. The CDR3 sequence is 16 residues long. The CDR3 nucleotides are TGCGCCAGCAGCTTGAAGTCCCGACAGGGGCCGGATGGCTACACCTTC. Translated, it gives CASSLKSRQGPDGYTF.

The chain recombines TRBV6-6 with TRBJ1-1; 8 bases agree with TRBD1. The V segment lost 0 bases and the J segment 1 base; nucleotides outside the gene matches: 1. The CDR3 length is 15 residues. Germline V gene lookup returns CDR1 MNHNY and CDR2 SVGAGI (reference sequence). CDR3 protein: CASSYSRGQNTEAFF. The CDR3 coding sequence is TGTGCCAGCAGTTACTCCAGGGGGCAGAACACTGAAGCTTTCTTT.

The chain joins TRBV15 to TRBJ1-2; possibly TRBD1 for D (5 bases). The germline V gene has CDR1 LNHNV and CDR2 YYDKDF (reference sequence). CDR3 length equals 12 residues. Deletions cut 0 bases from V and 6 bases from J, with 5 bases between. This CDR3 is CATSRDRDGYTF. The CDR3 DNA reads TGTGCCACCAGCAGAGACAGGGATGGCTACACCTTC.

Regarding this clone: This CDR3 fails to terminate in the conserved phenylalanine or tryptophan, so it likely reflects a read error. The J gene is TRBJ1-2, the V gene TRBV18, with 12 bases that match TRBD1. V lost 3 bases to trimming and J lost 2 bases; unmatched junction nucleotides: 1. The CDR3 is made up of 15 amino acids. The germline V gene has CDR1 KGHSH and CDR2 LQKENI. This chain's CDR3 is CASSPGTGGNYGYTL. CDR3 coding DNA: TGTGCCAGCTCACCCGGGACAGGGGGCAACTATGGCTACACCCTC.

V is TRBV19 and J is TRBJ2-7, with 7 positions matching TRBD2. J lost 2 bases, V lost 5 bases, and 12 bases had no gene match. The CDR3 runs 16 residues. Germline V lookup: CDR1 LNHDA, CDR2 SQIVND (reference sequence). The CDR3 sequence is CASSVSASGTAYEQYF. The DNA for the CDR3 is TGTGCCAGTAGTGTATCAGCTAGCGGCACAGCCTACGAGCAGTACTTC.

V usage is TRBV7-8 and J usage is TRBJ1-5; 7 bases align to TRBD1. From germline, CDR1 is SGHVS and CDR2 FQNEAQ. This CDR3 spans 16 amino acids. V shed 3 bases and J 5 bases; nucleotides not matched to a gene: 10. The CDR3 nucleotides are TGTGCCAGCAGCTTTGAAGCAGGGGGAAATCATCAGCCCCAGCATTTT. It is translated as CASSFEAGGNHQPQHF.

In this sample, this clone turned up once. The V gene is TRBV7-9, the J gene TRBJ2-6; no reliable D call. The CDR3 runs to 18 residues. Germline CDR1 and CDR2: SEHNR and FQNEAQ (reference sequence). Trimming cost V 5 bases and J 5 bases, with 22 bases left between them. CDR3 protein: CASSGNNTIQSRANVLTF. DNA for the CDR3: TGTGCCAGCAGCGGGAATAATACCATACAAAGTCGGGCCAACGTCCTGACTTTC. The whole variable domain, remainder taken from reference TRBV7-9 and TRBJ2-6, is DTGVSQNPRHKITKRGQNVTFRCDPISEHNRLYWYRQTLGQGPEFLTYFQNEAQLEKSRLLSDRFSAERPKGSFSTLEIQRTEQGDSAMYLCASSGNNTIQSRANVLTFGAGSRLTVL.